This T cell receptor (beta chain) was captured by sequencing in a study of cytotoxic CD8 clonotypes in ibrutinib-treated CLL. Looking at the study overall: After a median of approximately 70 months, 14 patients stayed remitted and about 12 progressed; responses had been partial in roughly 25 and complete in 2. Study-wide points: Increased clonality at ibrutinib response gave way to a return toward baseline at progression. Public clonotypes (which were uncommon) either contracted or remained stable on treatment.

Note on this clone: Its antigen is not known.

The CDR3 is made up of 16 amino acids. The V gene lost 0 bases and the J gene lost 1 base, with 11 bases spanning the gap. Germline lookup yields CDR1 SGHTS and CDR2 YDEGEE. Deep sequencing aimed at 1 in 200,000 to 1 in 1 million T cells' resolution. This table comes from immunoSEQ multiplex PCR, and its TCRdb copy is limited to in-frame clones, with some not included. The sample has about 310,000 clones; approximately 80% are singletons. The clonotype was recovered from a human donor with chronic lymphocytic leukemia. The rearrangement links TRBV5-8 to TRBJ2-4; a weak D match, TRBD2 (6 bases). The sequenced sample was PBMCs, obtained before ibrutinib treatment. The CDR3 loop reads CASSLGYRGAKNIQYF. The CDR3 coding sequence is TGTGCCAGCAGCTTGGGCTACCGGGGGGCCAAAAACATTCAGTACTTC.